The present T cell receptor beta chain was sequenced within a study of cytomegalovirus exposure and HLA in healthy donors. Of note for this clone: Its antigen remains unknown.

The CDR3 runs to 13 residues. Germline V gene data show CDR1 as SGDLS and CDR2 as YYNGEE. V lost 0 bases and J lost 5, with 5 bases in between. The PCR was carried out with 60 Vbeta primers and 13 Jbeta primers. Profiling relied on immunoSEQ multiplex PCR, and the TCRdb table lists in-frame clones only, not all of them. The table includes 90,000 to 150,000 clones, approximately 80% detected once. Regarding the study as a whole: The study put 160 or so TCR beta chains on its list as cytomegalovirus-associated.

V is TRBV9 and J is TRBJ2-2, with D maybe TRBD1 (5 bases). Sequenced input: PBMCs. This TCR came from a man aged 50-59 years in good health and CMV-seropositive. The CDR3 region has the DNA TGTGCCAGCAGCGTAGCAGGGACCGGGGAGCTGTTTTTT. The encoded protein is CASSVAGTGELFF. The whole variable domain, filled in from reference TRBV9 and TRBJ2-2, reads DSGVTQTPKHLITATGQRVTLRCSPRSGDLSVYWYQQSLDQGLQFLIQYYNGEERAKGNILERFSAQQFPDLHSELNLSSLELGDSALYFCASSVAGTGELFFGEGSRLTVL.